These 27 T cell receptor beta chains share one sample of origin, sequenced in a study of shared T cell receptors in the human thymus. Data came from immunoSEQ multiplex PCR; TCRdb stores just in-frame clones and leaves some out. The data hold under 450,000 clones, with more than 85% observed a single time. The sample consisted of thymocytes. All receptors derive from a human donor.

The CDR3 DNA reads TGTGCCAGCAGCTTAGGGCCTCCAACTTTCTACGAGCAGTACTTC. Encoded protein: CASSLGPPTFYEQYF. The J gene is TRBJ2-7, the V gene TRBV7-9; unclear D gene. The ends were cut back, 1 base at V and 3 bases at J, with 13 bases in the middle. The length of the CDR3 is 15 residues. CDR1 and CDR2 from the germline V gene are SEHNR and FQNEAQ (reference sequence). Combining the CDR3 with reference TRBV7-9 and TRBJ2-7 gives the whole variable domain DTGVSQNPRHKITKRGQNVTFRCDPISEHNRLYWYRQTLGQGPEFLTYFQNEAQLEKSRLLSDRFSAERPKGSFSTLEIQRTEQGDSAMYLCASSLGPPTFYEQYFGPGTRLTVT.

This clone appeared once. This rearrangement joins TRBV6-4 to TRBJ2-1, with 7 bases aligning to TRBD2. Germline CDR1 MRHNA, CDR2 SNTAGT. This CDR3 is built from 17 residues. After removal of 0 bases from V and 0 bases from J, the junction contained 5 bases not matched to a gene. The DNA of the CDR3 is TGTGCCAGCAGTGACTCGAACGGGAGGAACTCCTACAATGAGCAGTTCTTC. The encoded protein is CASSDSNGRNSYNEQFF.

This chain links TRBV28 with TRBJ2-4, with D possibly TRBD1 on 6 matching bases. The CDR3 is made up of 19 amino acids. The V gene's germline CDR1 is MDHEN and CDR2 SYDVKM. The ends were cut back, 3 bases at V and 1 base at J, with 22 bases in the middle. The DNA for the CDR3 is TGTGCCAGCAGTTTCCCGGGACAAGGGAAAAAACGGGCCAAAAACATTCAGTACTTC. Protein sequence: CASSFPGQGKKRAKNIQYF.

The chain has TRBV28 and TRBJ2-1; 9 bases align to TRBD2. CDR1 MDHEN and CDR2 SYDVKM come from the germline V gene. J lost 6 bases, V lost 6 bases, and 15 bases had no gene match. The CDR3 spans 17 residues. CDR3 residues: CASRPLVLAGIGNEQFF. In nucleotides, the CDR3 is TGTGCCAGCAGACCCTTGGTGCTAGCGGGAATCGGCAATGAGCAGTTCTTC.

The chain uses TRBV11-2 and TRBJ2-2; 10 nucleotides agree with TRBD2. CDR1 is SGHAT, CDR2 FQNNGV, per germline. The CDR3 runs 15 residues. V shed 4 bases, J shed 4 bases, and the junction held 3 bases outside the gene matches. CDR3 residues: CASSCSGRSTGELFF. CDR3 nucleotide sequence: TGTGCCAGCAGCTGTAGCGGGAGGAGCACCGGGGAGCTGTTTTTT.

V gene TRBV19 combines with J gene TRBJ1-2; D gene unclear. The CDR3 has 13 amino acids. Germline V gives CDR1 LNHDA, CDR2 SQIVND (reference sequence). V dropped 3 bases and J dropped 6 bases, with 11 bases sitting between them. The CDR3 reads CASSIPGKNGYTF. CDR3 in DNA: TGTGCCAGTAGTATCCCTGGGAAAAATGGCTACACCTTC.

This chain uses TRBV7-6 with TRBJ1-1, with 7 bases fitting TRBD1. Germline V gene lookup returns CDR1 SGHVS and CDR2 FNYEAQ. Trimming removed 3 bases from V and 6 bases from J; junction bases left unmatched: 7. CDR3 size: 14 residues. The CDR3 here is CASSFRDSPAEAFF. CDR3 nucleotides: TGTGCCAGCAGCTTCCGGGACAGCCCCGCTGAAGCTTTCTTT.

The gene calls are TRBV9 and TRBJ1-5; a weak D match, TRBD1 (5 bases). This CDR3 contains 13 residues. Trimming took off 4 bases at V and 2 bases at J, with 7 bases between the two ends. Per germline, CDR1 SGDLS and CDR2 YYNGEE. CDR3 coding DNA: TGTGCCAGCAGCCTCAGGGGCAATCAGCCCCAGCATTTT. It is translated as CASSLRGNQPQHF.

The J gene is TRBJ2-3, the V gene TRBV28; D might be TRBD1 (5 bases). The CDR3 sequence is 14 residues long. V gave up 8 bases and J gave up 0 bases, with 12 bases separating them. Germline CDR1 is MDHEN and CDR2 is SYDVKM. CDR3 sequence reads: CASFGGASTDTQYF. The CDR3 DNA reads TGTGCCAGCTTTGGTGGGGCTAGCACAGATACGCAGTATTTT.

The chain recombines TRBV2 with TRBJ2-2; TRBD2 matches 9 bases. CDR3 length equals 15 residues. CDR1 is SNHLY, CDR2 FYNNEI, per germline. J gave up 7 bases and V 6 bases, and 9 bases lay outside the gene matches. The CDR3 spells CASRDPGLASGELFF. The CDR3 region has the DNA TGTGCCAGCAGAGACCCGGGACTAGCCAGCGGGGAGCTGTTTTTT. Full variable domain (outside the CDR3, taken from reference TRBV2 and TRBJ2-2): EPEVTQTPSHQVTQMGQEVILRCVPISNHLYFYWYRQILGQKVEFLVSFYNNEISEKSEIFDDQFSVERPDGSNFTLKIRSTKLEDSAMYFCASRDPGLASGELFFGEGSRLTVL.

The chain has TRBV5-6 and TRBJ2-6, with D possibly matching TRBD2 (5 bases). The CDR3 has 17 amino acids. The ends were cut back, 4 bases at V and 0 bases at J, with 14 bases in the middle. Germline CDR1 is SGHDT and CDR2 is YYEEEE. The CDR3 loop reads CASSPLKGLSGANVLTF. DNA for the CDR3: TGTGCCAGCAGCCCCCTTAAAGGACTCTCTGGGGCCAACGTCCTGACTTTC.

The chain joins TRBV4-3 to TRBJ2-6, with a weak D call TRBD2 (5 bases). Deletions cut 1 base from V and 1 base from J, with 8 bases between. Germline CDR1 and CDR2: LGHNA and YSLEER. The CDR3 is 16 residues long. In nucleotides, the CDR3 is TGCGCCAGCAGCCAAGGACGGGGATCTGGGGCCAACGTCCTGACTTTC. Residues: CASSQGRGSGANVLTF.

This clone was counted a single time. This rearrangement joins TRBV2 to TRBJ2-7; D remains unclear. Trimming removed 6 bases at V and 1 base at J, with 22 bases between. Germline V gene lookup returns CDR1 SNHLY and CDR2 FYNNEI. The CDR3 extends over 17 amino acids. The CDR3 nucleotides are TGTGCCAGCAGCCTCACTTATTCTCTGCGAACTTCCTACGAGCAGTACTTC. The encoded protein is CASSLTYSLRTSYEQYF.

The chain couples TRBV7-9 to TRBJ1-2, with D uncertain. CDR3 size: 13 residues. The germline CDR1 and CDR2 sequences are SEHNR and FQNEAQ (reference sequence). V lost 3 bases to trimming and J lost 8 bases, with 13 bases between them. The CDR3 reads CASSLVSVPGYTF. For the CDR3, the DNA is TGTGCCAGCAGCTTGGTGTCGGTCCCCGGCTACACCTTC.

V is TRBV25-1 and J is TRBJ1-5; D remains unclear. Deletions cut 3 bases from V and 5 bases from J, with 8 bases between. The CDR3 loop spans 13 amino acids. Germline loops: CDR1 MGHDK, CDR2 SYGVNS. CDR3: CASSELPDQPQHF. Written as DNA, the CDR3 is TGTGCCAGCAGTGAGTTGCCGGATCAGCCCCAGCATTTT. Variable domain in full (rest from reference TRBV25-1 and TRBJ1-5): EADIYQTPRYLVIGTGKKITLECSQTMGHDKMYWYQQDPGMELHLIHYSYGVNSTEKGDLSSESTVSRIRTEHFPLTLESARPSHTSQYLCASSELPDQPQHFGDGTRLSIL.

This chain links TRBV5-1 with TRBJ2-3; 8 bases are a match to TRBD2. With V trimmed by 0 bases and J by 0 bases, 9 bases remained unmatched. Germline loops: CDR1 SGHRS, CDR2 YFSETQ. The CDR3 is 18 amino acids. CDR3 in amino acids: CASSLDGGSGASTDTQYF. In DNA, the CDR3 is TGCGCCAGCAGCTTGGATGGGGGTAGCGGGGCAAGCACAGATACGCAGTATTTT. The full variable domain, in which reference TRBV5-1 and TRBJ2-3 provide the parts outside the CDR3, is KAGVTQTPRYLIKTRGQQVTLSCSPISGHRSVSWYQQTPGQGLQFLFEYFSETQRNKGNFPGRFSGRQFSNSRSEMNVSTLELGDSALYLCASSLDGGSGASTDTQYFGPGTRLTVL.

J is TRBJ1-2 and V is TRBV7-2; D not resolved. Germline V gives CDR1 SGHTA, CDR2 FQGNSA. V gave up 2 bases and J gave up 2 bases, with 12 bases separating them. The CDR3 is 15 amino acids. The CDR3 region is CASSLLTVRNYGYTF. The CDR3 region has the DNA TGTGCCAGCAGCTTATTAACAGTTAGAAACTATGGCTACACCTTC.

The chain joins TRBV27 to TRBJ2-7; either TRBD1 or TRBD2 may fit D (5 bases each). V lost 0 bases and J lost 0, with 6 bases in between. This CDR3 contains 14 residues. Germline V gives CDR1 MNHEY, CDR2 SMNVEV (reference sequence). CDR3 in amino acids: CASSLSGDSYEQYF. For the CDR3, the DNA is TGTGCCAGCAGTTTATCGGGGGACTCCTACGAGCAGTACTTC.

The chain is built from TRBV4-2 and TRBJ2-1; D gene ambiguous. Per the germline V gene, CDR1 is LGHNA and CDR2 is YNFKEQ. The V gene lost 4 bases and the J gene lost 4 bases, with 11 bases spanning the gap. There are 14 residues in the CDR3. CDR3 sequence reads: CASSPQWIYNEQFF. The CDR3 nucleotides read TGTGCCAGCAGCCCCCAATGGATTTACAATGAGCAGTTCTTC.

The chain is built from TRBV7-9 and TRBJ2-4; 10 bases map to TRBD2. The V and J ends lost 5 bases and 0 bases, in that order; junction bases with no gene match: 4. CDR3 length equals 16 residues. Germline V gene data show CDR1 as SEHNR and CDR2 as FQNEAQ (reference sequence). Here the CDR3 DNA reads TGTGCCAGCAGCACTAGCGGGGTGATAGCCAAAAACATTCAGTACTTC. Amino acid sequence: CASSTSGVIAKNIQYF.

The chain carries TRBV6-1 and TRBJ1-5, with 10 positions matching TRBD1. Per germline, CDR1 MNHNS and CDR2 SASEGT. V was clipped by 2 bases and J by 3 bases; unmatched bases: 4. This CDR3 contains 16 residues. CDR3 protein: CASSERGTGDNQPQHF. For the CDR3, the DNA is TGTGCCAGCAGTGAACGTGGGACAGGGGACAATCAGCCCCAGCATTTT.

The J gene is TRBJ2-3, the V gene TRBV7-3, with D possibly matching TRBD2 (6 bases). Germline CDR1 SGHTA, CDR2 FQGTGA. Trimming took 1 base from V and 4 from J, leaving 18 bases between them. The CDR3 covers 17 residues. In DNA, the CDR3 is TGTGCCAGCAGCTTAAGTTGGACTACTTCGGGCGCAGATACGCAGTATTTT. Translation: CASSLSWTTSGADTQYF.

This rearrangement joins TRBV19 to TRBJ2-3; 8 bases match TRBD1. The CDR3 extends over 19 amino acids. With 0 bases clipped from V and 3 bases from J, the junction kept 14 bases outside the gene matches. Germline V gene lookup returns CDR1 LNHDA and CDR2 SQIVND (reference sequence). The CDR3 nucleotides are TGTGCCAGTAGTATAGATAGTAGCGGCGCAGGGGGCATAACAGATACGCAGTATTTT. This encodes CASSIDSSGAGGITDTQYF. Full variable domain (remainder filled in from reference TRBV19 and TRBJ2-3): DGGITQSPKYLFRKEGQNVTLSCEQNLNHDAMYWYRQDPGQGLRLIYYSQIVNDFQKGDIAEGYSVSREKKESFPLTVTSAQKNPTAFYLCASSIDSSGAGGITDTQYFGPGTRLTVL.

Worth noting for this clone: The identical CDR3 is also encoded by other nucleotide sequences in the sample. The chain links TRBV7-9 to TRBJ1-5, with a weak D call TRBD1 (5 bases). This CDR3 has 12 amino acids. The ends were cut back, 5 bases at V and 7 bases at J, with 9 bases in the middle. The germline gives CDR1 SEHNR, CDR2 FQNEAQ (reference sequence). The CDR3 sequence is CASSLGGQPQHF. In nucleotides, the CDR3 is TGTGCCAGCAGCCTGGGGGGACAGCCCCAGCATTTT.

CDR3 amino acids: CASSPGGIDAFF. In DNA form, the CDR3 reads TGTGCCAGCAGCCCGGGTGGCATAGACGCTTTCTTT. V gene TRBV14 combines with J gene TRBJ1-1; D remains ambiguous. The CDR3 covers 12 residues. Trimming cost V 4 bases and J 11 bases, with 14 bases left between them. Germline CDR1 and CDR2: SGHDN and FVKESK.

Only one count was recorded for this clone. The CDR3 region has the DNA TGTGCCAGCAGGGACAGGGGGCAAGAAAAACTGTTTTTT. Its protein is CASRDRGQEKLFF. The chain carries TRBV28 and TRBJ1-4; TRBD1 matches at 11 bases. Trimming took 6 bases from V and 8 from J; bases not matched to a gene: 2. Germline CDR1 is MDHEN and CDR2 is SYDVKM. The CDR3 sequence is 13 residues long.

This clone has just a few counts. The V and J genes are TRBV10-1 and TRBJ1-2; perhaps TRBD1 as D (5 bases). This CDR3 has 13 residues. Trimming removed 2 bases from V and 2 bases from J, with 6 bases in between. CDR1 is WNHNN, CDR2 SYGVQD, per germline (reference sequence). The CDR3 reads CASSEAGNYGYTF. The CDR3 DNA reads TGCGCCAGCAGTGAGGCAGGGAACTATGGCTACACCTTC.